These 29 T cell receptor beta chains came from one sample sequenced in a study of CD8+CD57+ T cells in acquired aplastic anemia. It was genomic DNA that served as the template for profiling TCR beta VDJ and CDR3. TCRdb ran MiXCR on the reads and lists one entry per CDR3 protein. The table has approximately 200,000 distinct CDR3 sequences, approximately 57% seen once; the top ten hold approximately 30%. Sequences were obtained from sorted CD4+, CD8+, or CD8+CD57+ T cells (not recorded which) from PBMCs. The receptors derive from a human donor in good health.

The chain has TRBV20-1 and TRBJ2-2; 7 bases map to TRBD1. From germline, CDR1 is DFQATT and CDR2 SNEGSKA (reference sequence). CDR3 length: 15 amino acids. The ends lost 5 bases at V and 8 bases at J; junction bases unmatched: 14. The CDR3 sequence: CSADPGQFSSGELFF. DNA for the CDR3: TGCAGTGCTGATCCGGGACAGTTTAGCTCTGGGGAGCTGTTTTTT.

This clonotype was detected only a few times. This chain connects TRBV5-6 to TRBJ2-1; the match to TRBD1 covers 9 bases. The CDR3 consists of 14 residues. V lost 4 bases to trimming and J lost 3 bases; unmatched junction nucleotides: 2. In germline, CDR1 is SGHDT, CDR2 YYEEEE. The CDR3 here is CASSGDRDYNEQFF. The CDR3 DNA follows: TGTGCCAGCAGCGGGGACAGGGACTACAATGAGCAGTTCTTC. Based on the CDR3 plus reference TRBV5-6 and TRBJ2-1, the full variable domain is DAGVTQSPTHLIKTRGQQVTLRCSPKSGHDTVSWYQQALGQGPQFIFQYYEEEERQRGNFPDRFSGHQFPNYSSELNVNALLLGDSALYLCASSGDRDYNEQFFGPGTRLTVL.

V usage is TRBV20-1 and J usage is TRBJ2-5; TRBD1 might be the D (6 bases). The V end was cut by 0 bases, the J end by 6 bases, with 11 bases between. The CDR3 length is 13 residues. Germline-derived CDR1 and CDR2 are DFQATT and SNEGSKA (reference sequence). The CDR3 nucleotides are TGCAGTGCTAGAGATCTAGGGGGACAGACCCAGTACTTC. This sequence encodes CSARDLGGQTQYF.

This chain uses TRBV5-1 with TRBJ2-7; 9 bases are shared with TRBD2. With 4 bases clipped from V and 4 bases from J, the junction kept 9 bases outside the gene matches. This CDR3 spans 15 amino acids. Per germline, CDR1 SGHRS and CDR2 YFSETQ. The CDR3 DNA follows: TGCGCCAGCAGCCAGGGTAGCGGGGGATCTTACGAGCAGTACTTC. Translation gives CASSQGSGGSYEQYF. The entire variable domain, with the rest obtained from reference TRBV5-1 and TRBJ2-7, is as follows: KAGVTQTPRYLIKTRGQQVTLSCSPISGHRSVSWYQQTPGQGLQFLFEYFSETQRNKGNFPGRFSGRQFSNSRSEMNVSTLELGDSALYLCASSQGSGGSYEQYFGPGTRLTVT.

V and J are TRBV7-6 and TRBJ1-2; TRBD1 matches at 8 bases. The CDR3 spans 15 residues. Germline CDR1 and CDR2: SGHVS and FNYEAQ. V was pared by 6 bases and J by 0 bases, with 6 bases of the junction left unmatched. The CDR3 loop is CASSTGQAPNYGYTF. For the CDR3, the DNA is TGTGCCAGCAGTACGGGACAGGCTCCTAACTATGGCTACACCTTC.

J is TRBJ2-5 and V is TRBV5-6; a weak D match, TRBD1 (7 bases). CDR3 length: 13 residues. Germline V gene sequence: CDR1 SGHDT, CDR2 YYEEEE. The V end lost 4 bases, the J end lost 5 bases, and 12 bases lay between the germline ends. CDR3 DNA: TGTGCCAGCAGCCCAGGGGGGTTGGAGACCCAGTACTTC. Translated, it gives CASSPGGLETQYF.

This clonotype was counted ten times or more. The rearrangement links TRBV6-1 to TRBJ2-7, with 11 nucleotides matching TRBD2. Germline-derived CDR1 and CDR2 are MNHNS and SASEGT. The CDR3 has 15 residues. With V trimmed by 1 base and J by 6 bases, 5 bases remained unmatched. The CDR3 loop is CASSEVIAGGREQYF. CDR3 nucleotide sequence: TGTGCCAGCAGTGAAGTAATAGCGGGGGGGCGCGAGCAGTACTTC.

With regard to this clonotype: A read error may account for a junction end that differs from germline. V is TRBV7-3 and J is TRBJ2-6, with TRBD1 matching 8 bases. The CDR3 has 12 amino acids. The germline gives CDR1 SGHTA, CDR2 FQGTGA. The CDR3 spells CASSLGTGTEAF. CDR3 coding DNA: TGTGCCAGCAGCTTAGGGACAGGCACTGAAGCTTTC.

This clonotype appeared once. V and J are TRBV12-3 or TRBV12-4 and TRBJ2-7, with a tentative D call TRBD1 (5 bases). There are 13 residues in the CDR3. Trimming shortened V by 3 bases and J by 3 bases, and 9 bases separated the two germline ends. CDR3 loop: CASSFGQNYEQYF. The DNA of the CDR3 is TGTGCCAGCAGTTTCGGACAAAACTACGAGCAGTACTTC.

V and J are TRBV6-5 and TRBJ2-4, with D tentatively TRBD2 (6 bases). CDR3 length: 16 amino acids. Germline CDR1 is MNHEY and CDR2 is SVGAGI. V was pared by 6 bases and J by 0 bases, with 15 bases between. CDR3 sequence reads: CASSGYSGLAKNIQYF. The CDR3 DNA sequence: TGTGCCAGCAGCGGATATAGCGGACTAGCCAAAAACATTCAGTACTTC.

This rearrangement joins TRBV29-1 to TRBJ1-1, with a tentative D call TRBD1 (5 bases). The CDR3 runs 13 residues. V was cut by 6 bases and J by 1 base, with 12 bases left in between. Germline lookup yields CDR1 SQVTM and CDR2 ANQGSEA. The CDR3 bases are TGCAGCGTGGAGACAGATGCGAACACTGAAGCTTTCTTT. Translating it yields CSVETDANTEAFF.

This clonotype was counted between two and nine times. The chain links TRBV10-2 to TRBJ2-7, with 8 bases matching TRBD2. V lost 8 bases, J lost 2 bases, and 11 bases stayed unmatched. The CDR3 covers 15 residues. The V gene's germline CDR1 is WSHSY and CDR2 SAAADI. The CDR3 sequence is CASEGPGRGAYEQYF. CDR3 sequence (DNA): TGCGCCAGCGAAGGACCTGGGCGGGGGGCCTACGAGCAGTACTTC.

The rearrangement joins TRBV9 to TRBJ2-7; 8 positions match TRBD2. The ends lost 4 bases at V and 7 bases at J; junction bases unmatched: 13. The CDR3 is 15 residues long. Per the germline V gene, CDR1 is SGDLS and CDR2 is YYNGEE. The CDR3 sequence is CASSRGGLSSGEQYF. As DNA, the CDR3 is TGTGCCAGCAGCCGGGGGGGCTTATCGTCGGGGGAGCAGTACTTC.

This clonotype occurred many times. The V gene is TRBV24-1, the J gene TRBJ2-5; perhaps TRBD2 as D (5 bases). Germline CDR1 and CDR2: KGHDR and SFDVKD. Deletions cut 4 bases from V and 4 bases from J, with 9 bases between. This CDR3 has 13 amino acids. CDR3 coding DNA: TGTGCCACCAGTGAGATGGGGAGAGAGACCCAGTACTTC. Protein: CATSEMGRETQYF.

The chain couples TRBV12-3 or TRBV12-4 to TRBJ1-2; 8 nucleotides match TRBD1. The CDR3 has 14 residues. V trimming: 5 bases; J trimming: 2 bases; junction bases outside the gene matches: 4. CDR3 in DNA: TGTGCCAGCAGTAACAGGGGGGAAAACTATGGCTACACCTTC. It encodes CASSNRGENYGYTF.

This clonotype was picked up one time. The chain joins TRBV4-1 to TRBJ2-2, with 7 bases that match TRBD2. The CDR3 extends over 16 amino acids. The V segment lost 3 bases and the J segment 0 bases; nucleotides outside the gene matches: 4. Germline CDR1 and CDR2: MGHRA and YSYEKL. The CDR3 loop reads CASSHLAGSNTGELFF. CDR3 nucleotide sequence: TGCGCCAGCAGCCACTTAGCGGGTTCGAACACCGGGGAGCTGTTTTTT.

The V call is TRBV24-1, the J call TRBJ2-1, with TRBD2 as a possible D gene (7 bases). This CDR3 has 15 residues. CDR1 and CDR2 (germline): KGHDR, SFDVKD. The V and J ends lost 3 bases and 6 bases respectively, with 14 bases between them. The CDR3 loop reads CATSDRGGPVNEQFF. The CDR3, as DNA: TGTGCCACCAGTGATCGCGGGGGCCCAGTCAATGAGCAGTTCTTC.

The rearrangement joins TRBV20-1 to TRBJ1-6; TRBD1 aligns across 10 bases. Trimming at V came to 6 bases and at J to 0 bases, leaving 11 bases not matched to a gene. This CDR3 spans 18 amino acids. The germline gives CDR1 DFQATT, CDR2 SNEGSKA (reference sequence). The CDR3 sequence is CSAPGGQGLSSYNSPLHF. For the CDR3, the DNA is TGCAGTGCGCCAGGGGGACAGGGGCTTAGCTCCTATAATTCACCCCTCCACTTT.

On this clonotype: A much larger clone sits a single nucleotide away, making a read error possible. V is TRBV6-4 and J is TRBJ2-2; D unresolved. This CDR3 spans 13 amino acids. The germline V gene has CDR1 MRHNA and CDR2 SNTAGT. The CDR3 bases are TGTGCCAGCAGTCCTGCGAACGCCGGGGAGCTGTTTTTT. Its translation is CASSPANAGELFF.

The rearrangement links TRBV10-3 to TRBJ2-1, with no clear D. Trimming stripped 2 bases from V and 4 bases from J, with 6 bases between. CDR3 length equals 13 residues. Looked up from germline, CDR1 is ENHRY and CDR2 is SYGVKD. The CDR3: CAISETKYNEQFF. CDR3 bases: TGTGCCATCAGTGAGACAAAGTACAATGAGCAGTTCTTC.

About this clonotype itself: A read error may account for a junction end that differs from germline. The chain uses TRBV7-3 and TRBJ2-1, with D possibly TRBD1 on 6 matching bases. Germline V gives CDR1 SGHTA, CDR2 FQGTGA. CDR3 length equals 13 residues. The CDR3 DNA reads TGCGCCAGCAGCCTCAACAGGGACAATGAGCAGTTCTTC. This sequence encodes CASSLNRDNEQFF. The full variable domain, in which reference TRBV7-3 and TRBJ2-1 provide the parts outside the CDR3, is GAGVSQTPSNKVTEKGKYVELRCDPISGHTALYWYRQSLGQGPEFLIYFQGTGAADDSGLPNDRFFAVRPEGSVSTLKIQRTERGDSAVYLCASSLNRDNEQFFGPGTRLTVL.

The chain carries TRBV7-8 and TRBJ2-5; 10 nucleotides line up with TRBD2. With 2 bases clipped from V and 2 bases from J, the junction kept 5 bases outside the gene matches. Germline values: CDR1 SGHVS, CDR2 FQNEAQ. CDR3 length equals 16 residues. CDR3 sequence reads: CASSLWASGRQETQYF. In DNA, the CDR3 is TGTGCCAGCAGCTTATGGGCTAGCGGGAGACAAGAGACCCAGTACTTC.

The gene calls are TRBV24-1 and TRBJ2-1; 9 bases are shared with TRBD2. CDR1 is KGHDR and CDR2 is SFDVKD in the germline V gene. V was clipped by 3 bases and J by 6 bases; unmatched bases: 11. There are 17 residues in the CDR3. This CDR3 reads CATSDASAGGFGNEQFF. CDR3 in DNA: TGTGCCACCAGTGATGCCTCAGCGGGAGGTTTTGGCAATGAGCAGTTCTTC.

This clonotype was counted ten times or more. V is TRBV9 and J is TRBJ1-1; 7 bases align to TRBD1. The CDR3 has 14 residues. Per germline, CDR1 SGDLS and CDR2 YYNGEE. With V trimmed by 4 bases and J by 8 bases, 11 bases remained unmatched. The CDR3 spells CASSPYTGAAEAFF. In DNA form, the CDR3 reads TGTGCCAGCAGCCCTTATACAGGGGCCGCCGAAGCTTTCTTT.

The sample holds many counts of this clonotype. This chain connects TRBV9 to TRBJ2-7; weak D call: TRBD2 (6 bases). The CDR3 has 15 amino acids. Looked up from germline, CDR1 is SGDLS and CDR2 is YYNGEE. Trimming shortened V by 0 bases and J by 2 bases, and 12 bases separated the two germline ends. The CDR3 coding sequence is TGTGCCAGCAGCGTAGATGGCGGACTAACCTACGAGCAGTACTTC. Protein sequence: CASSVDGGLTYEQYF.

This clonotype is a singleton in its sample. This chain links TRBV15 with TRBJ1-2; weak D call: TRBD1 (5 bases). Germline V gives CDR1 LNHNV, CDR2 YYDKDF (reference sequence). Trimming removed 5 bases from V and 1 base from J, with 14 bases in between. The CDR3 loop spans 15 amino acids. The CDR3 bases are TGTGCCACCAGCGGCGGACACAGACTTAACTATGGCTACACCTTC. Translated: CATSGGHRLNYGYTF.

J is TRBJ1-6 and V is TRBV7-2; D is uncertain. This CDR3 contains 14 residues. Germline lookup yields CDR1 SGHTA and CDR2 FQGNSA. With 1 base removed from V and 8 bases from J, the gap between germline ends came to 9 bases. CDR3 in DNA: TGTGCCAGCAGCTTAGTCCAGCTCGATTCACCCCTCCACTTT. It translates to CASSLVQLDSPLHF.

This clonotype came up once. This CDR3 fails to terminate in the conserved phenylalanine or tryptophan, so it likely reflects a read error. The chain links TRBV6-2 or TRBV6-3 to TRBJ2-6; TRBD1 aligns across 9 bases. The germline V gene encodes CDR1 MNHEY and CDR2 SVGEGT. V dropped 2 bases and J dropped 2; count of bases not matched to a gene: 7. This CDR3 is built from 18 residues. The CDR3 is CASSYDRDRAAGANVLTH. The CDR3 DNA sequence: TGTGCCAGCAGTTACGACAGGGACAGGGCGGCTGGGGCCAACGTCCTGACTCAC.

The V and J genes are TRBV2 and TRBJ2-7; unclear D gene. The CDR3 spans 12 residues. Trimming took off 3 bases at V and 6 bases at J, with 9 bases between the two ends. Germline V gene lookup returns CDR1 SNHLY and CDR2 FYNNEI. CDR3 sequence (DNA): TGTGCCAGCAGTGATAAGGCCACCGAGCAGTACTTC. This codes for CASSDKATEQYF.